This TCR beta chain was sequenced for a study of blood T cell repertoires in COVID-19. Overall study context: Whether acute or convalescent, the COVID-19 samples came from the United States, Italy and Spain. Sample material is recorded as cDNA or gDNA derived from T cells, B-cell-depleted T cells, or PBMCs.

As processed by the authors: Using reference gene primer amplification, nucleated cell counts were estimated. Some clones are missing from TCRdb's copy, which holds only in-frame ones; the method was immunoSEQ multiplex PCR. V and J calls and clone size are given by that table; D and trimming were obtained from the DNA. The table lists 150,000 to 200,000 clones, nearly 90% of them singletons, with 1.5% to 2% in the top ten. CDR3 size: 15 residues. The V gene lost 5 bases and the J gene lost 0 bases, with 13 bases spanning the gap. Germline V gene data show CDR1 as SEHNR and CDR2 as FQNEAQ (reference sequence).

The sequence derives from a man between 18 and 35 years old who had recovered from COVID-19. The chain uses TRBV7-9 and TRBJ2-5; D might be TRBD1 (6 bases). The sample comprised peripheral blood. CDR3 region: CASSRDTPYQETQYF. As DNA, the CDR3 is TGTGCCAGCAGCCGGGACACCCCTTACCAAGAGACCCAGTACTTC.